This TCR beta chain was recorded in a study of T cell repertoires in cytomegalovirus infection. The wider study: Public signatures in TCR beta pointed to CMV infection and matching HLA type. Study-level results: Dominant in the ex vivo response were TCR beta clonotypes restricted by HLA-C and specific for CMV. Cumulated frequencies of public TCR beta families served to identify carriers of CMV plus the relevant HLA.

MiXCR, applied by TCRdb to the reads, yields one record per CDR3 protein. The data show roughly 90,000 distinct CDR3 sequences, with approximately 30% seen just once and roughly 70% held by the top ten. The CDR3 consists of 13 residues. V gave up 0 bases and J gave up 8 bases, with 7 bases separating them. CDR1 and CDR2 from the germline V gene are MNHEY and SMNVEV (reference sequence). There are many counts of this clonotype. What it binds is not known. The sample here was CD8+ T cells from cultured PBMCs, taken from culture after CMV antigen stimulation. The TCR comes from a human donor in good health (CMV status not recorded). Some clones in this sample may be carry-over from other donors' samples. This chain links TRBV27 with TRBJ1-4, with D possibly matching TRBD1 (6 bases). The CDR3 is CASSLSRGEKLFF. CDR3 sequence (DNA): TGTGCCAGCAGTTTATCGAGGGGGGAAAAACTGTTTTTT.